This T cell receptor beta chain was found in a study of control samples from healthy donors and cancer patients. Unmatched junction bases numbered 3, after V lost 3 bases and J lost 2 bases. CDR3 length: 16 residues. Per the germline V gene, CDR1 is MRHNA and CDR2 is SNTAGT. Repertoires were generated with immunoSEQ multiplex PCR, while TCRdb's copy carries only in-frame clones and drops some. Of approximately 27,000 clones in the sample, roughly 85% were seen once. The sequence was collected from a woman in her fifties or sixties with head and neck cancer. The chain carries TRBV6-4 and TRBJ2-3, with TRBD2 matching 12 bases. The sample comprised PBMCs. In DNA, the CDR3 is TGTGCCAGCAGTGAACGGACTAGCGGGGACACAGATACGCAGTATTTT. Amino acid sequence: CASSERTSGDTDTQYF.